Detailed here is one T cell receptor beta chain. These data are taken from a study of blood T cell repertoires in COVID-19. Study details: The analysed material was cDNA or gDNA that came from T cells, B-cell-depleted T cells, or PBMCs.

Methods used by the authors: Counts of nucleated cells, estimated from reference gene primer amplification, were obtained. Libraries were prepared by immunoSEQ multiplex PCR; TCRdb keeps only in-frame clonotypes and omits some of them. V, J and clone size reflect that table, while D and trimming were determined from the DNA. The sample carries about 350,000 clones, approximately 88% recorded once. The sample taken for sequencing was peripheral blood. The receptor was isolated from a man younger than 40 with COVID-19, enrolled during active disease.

CDR3 protein: CASSSGLDRVSQETQYF. The CDR3 nucleotides read TGTGCCAGCAGCTCGGGGTTGGACAGGGTTAGCCAAGAGACCCAGTACTTC. The rearrangement uses TRBV21-1 and TRBJ2-5; no DNA check was done on the table's D call, TRBD1. TRBV21-1 is termed a pseudogene. There are 17 residues in the CDR3.